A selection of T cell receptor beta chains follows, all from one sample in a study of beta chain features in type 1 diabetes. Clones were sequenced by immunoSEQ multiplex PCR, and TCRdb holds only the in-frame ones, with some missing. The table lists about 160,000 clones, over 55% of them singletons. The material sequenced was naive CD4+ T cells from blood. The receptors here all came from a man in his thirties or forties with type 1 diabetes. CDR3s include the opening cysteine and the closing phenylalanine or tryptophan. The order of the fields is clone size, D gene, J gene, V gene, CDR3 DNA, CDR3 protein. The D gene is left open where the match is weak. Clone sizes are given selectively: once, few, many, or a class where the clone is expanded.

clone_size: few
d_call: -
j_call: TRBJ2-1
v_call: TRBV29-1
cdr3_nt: TGCAGCGTTGGGTGGCAGTACAATGAGCAGTTCTTC
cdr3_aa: CSVGWQYNEQFF

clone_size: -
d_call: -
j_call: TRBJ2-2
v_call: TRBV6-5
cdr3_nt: TGTGCCAGCAGGAGGGGTATGGGCGGGGAGCTGTTTTTT
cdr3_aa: CASRRGMGGELFF

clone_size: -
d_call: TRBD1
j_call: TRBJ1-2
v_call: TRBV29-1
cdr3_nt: TGCAGCGTTGAGGCAGGGGGCTATGGCTACACCTTC
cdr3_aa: CSVEAGGYGYTF

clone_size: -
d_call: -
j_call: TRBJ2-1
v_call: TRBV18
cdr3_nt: TGTGCCAGCTCACCCTGGTCTCCGGAGCCTACTCGATACAATGAGCAGTTCTTC
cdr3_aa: CASSPWSPEPTRYNEQFF

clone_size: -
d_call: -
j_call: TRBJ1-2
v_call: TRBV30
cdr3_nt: TGTGCCTGGAGTAAGGGCGATAACTATGGCTACACCTTC
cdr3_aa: CAWSKGDNYGYTF

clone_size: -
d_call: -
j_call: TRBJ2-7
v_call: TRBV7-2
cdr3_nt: TGTGCCAGCAGCTTAAGTAGCGTCGCCCTCTACGAGCAGTACTTC
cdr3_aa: CASSLSSVALYEQYF

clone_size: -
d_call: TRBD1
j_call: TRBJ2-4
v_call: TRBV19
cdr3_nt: TGTGCCAGTAGAAAACAGGGGGCGACCAAAAACATTCAGTACTTC
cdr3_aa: CASRKQGATKNIQYF

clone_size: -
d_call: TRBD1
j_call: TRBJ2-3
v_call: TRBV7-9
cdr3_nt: TGTGCCAGCAGCCCGGGACAGGGGGCGCCGGATACGCAGTATTTT
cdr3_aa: CASSPGQGAPDTQYF

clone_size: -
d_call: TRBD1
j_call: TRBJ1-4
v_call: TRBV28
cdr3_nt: TGTGCCAGCAGTGGGACAGGGGGCTTCCAAAAACTGTTTTTT
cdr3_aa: CASSGTGGFQKLFF

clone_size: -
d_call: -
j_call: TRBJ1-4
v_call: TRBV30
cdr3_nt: TGTGCCTGGAGTCGCGTTACTAATGAAAAACTGTTTTTT
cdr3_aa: CAWSRVTNEKLFF

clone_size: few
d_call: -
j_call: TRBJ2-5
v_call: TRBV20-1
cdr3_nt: TGCAGTGCTAGTACGGAGACCCAGTACTTC
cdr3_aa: CSASTETQYF

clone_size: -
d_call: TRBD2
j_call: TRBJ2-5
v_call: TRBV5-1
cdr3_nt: TGCGCCAGCAGCTTCGGACTAGCTCCGGAGACCCAGTACTTC
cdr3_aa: CASSFGLAPETQYF

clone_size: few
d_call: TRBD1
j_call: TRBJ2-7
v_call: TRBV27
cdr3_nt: TGTGCCAGCAGTGCCCGGGACAGTGCATCCTACGAGCAGTACTTC
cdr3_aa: CASSARDSASYEQYF

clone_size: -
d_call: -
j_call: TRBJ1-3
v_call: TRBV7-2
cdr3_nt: TGTGCCAGCAGCCCAGGGTGGAACACCATATATTTT
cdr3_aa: CASSPGWNTIYF

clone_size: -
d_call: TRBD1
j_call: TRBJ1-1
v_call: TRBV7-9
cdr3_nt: TGTGCCAGCAGCCCTCCAGGGGGCGCGAGGGTAGGCACTGAAGCTTTCTTT
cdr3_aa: CASSPPGGARVGTEAFF

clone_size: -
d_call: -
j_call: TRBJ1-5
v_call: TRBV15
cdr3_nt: TGTGCCACCAGCGAGGGGCAGGGAAACAATCAGCCCCAGCATTTT
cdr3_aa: CATSEGQGNNQPQHF

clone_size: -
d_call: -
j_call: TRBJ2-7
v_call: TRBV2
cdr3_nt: TGTGCCAGCAGGGGCCGGGACCTTCCCTTCTACGAGCAGTACTTC
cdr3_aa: CASRGRDLPFYEQYF

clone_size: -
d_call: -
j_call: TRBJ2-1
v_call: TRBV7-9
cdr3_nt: TGTGCCAGCAGCTTATACGGACAGAACTACAATGAGCAGTTCTTC
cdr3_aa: CASSLYGQNYNEQFF

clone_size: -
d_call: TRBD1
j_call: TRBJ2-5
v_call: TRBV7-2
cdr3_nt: TGTGCCAGCAGCTATAGGACAGGGAAAGAGACCCAGTACTTC
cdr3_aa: CASSYRTGKETQYF

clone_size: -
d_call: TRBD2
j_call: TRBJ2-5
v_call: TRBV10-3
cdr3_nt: TGTGCCATCAGTTCAGGGACTAGCGGGGAAGAGACCCAGTACTTC
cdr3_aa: CAISSGTSGEETQYF

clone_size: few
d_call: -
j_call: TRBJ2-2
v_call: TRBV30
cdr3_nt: TGTGCCTGGAATACCCAGCACGGGGAGCTGTTTTTT
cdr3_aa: CAWNTQHGELFF

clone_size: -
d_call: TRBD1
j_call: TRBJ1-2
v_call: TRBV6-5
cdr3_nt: TGTGCCAGCAGTTACTCGATACTCGGACAGGGGTTTGGCTACACCTTC
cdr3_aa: CASSYSILGQGFGYTF

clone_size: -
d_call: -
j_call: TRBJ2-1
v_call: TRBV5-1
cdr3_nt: TGCGCCAGCAGCTCCCTTGTCGGTGAAGAGACAGACAATGAGCAGTTCTTC
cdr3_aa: CASSSLVGEETDNEQFF

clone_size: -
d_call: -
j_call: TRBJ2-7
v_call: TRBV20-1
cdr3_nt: TGCAGTGCTGGGGGCGGGAGCAAGCAGTACTTC
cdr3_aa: CSAGGGSKQYF